These 3 T cell receptor beta chains originate from one sample sequenced in a study of shared clonotypes between healthy human individuals. Sequencing was performed with immunoSEQ multiplex PCR; in TCRdb, only in-frame clones are kept and a portion is missing. The table shows 1,100,000 or so clones, with approximately 80% occurring only once. Sequencing used memory CD4+ T cells from PBMCs. The subset denotes: CD45RA-negative fraction. The receptors stem from a man aged 18 to 35 in good health. Some clones in this sample may be carry-over from other donors' samples.

The chain joins TRBV5-4 to TRBJ2-7; 12 nucleotides line up with TRBD2. CDR3 length: 15 residues. Germline V gene sequence: CDR1 SGHNT, CDR2 YYREEE (reference sequence). Trimming at V came to 4 bases and at J to 3 bases, leaving 5 bases not matched to a gene. This CDR3 reads CASSPTSGRVYEQYF. CDR3 coding DNA: TGTGCCAGCAGCCCGACTAGCGGGAGAGTCTACGAGCAGTACTTC.

CDR3 bases: TGTGCCTGGAGTGTCGGGGACTTGAGCACAGATACGCAGTATTTT. Translating gives CAWSVGDLSTDTQYF. The gene calls are TRBV30 and TRBJ2-3; D possibly corresponds to TRBD2 (6 bases). The germline V gene has CDR1 GTSNPN and CDR2 SVGIG (reference sequence). CDR3 length: 15 amino acids. V lost 0 bases to trimming and J lost 0 bases, with 10 bases between them.

The V and J genes are TRBV30 and TRBJ2-1; no clear D gene. The CDR3 has 15 amino acids. Between the trimmed V and J ends, which lost 6 bases and 2 bases, there was a span of 17 bases. Per germline, CDR1 GTSNPN and CDR2 SVGIG (reference sequence). The CDR3 DNA reads as TGTGCCTGTAGAAGGTGGAGAGGAACCTACAATGAGCAGTTCTTC. It encodes CACRRWRGTYNEQFF.